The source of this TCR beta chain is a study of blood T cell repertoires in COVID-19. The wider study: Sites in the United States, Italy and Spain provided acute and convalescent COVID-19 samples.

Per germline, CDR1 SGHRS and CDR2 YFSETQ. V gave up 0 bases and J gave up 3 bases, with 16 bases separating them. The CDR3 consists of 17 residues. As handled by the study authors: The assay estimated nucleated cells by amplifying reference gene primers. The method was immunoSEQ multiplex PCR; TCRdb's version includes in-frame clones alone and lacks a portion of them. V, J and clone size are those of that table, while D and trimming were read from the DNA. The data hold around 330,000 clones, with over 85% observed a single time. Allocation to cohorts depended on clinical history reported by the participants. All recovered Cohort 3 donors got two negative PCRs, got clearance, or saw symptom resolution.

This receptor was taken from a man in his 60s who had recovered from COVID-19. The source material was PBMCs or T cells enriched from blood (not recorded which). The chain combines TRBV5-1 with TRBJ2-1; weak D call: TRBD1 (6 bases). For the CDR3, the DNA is TGCGCCAGCAGCTTGGTAGCTTCCCGAGGGGGCTACAATGAGCAGTTCTTC. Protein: CASSLVASRGGYNEQFF. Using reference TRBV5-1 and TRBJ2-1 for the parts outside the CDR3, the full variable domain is KAGVTQTPRYLIKTRGQQVTLSCSPISGHRSVSWYQQTPGQGLQFLFEYFSETQRNKGNFPGRFSGRQFSNSRSEMNVSTLELGDSALYLCASSLVASRGGYNEQFFGPGTRLTVL.